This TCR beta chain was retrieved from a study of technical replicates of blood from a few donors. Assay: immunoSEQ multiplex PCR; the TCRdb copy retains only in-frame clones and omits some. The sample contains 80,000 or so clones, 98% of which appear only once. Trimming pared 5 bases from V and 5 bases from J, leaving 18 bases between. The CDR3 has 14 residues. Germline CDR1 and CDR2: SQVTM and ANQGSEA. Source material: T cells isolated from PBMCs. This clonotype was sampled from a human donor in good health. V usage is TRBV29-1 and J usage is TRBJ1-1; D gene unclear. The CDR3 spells CSVPQRRGSTEAFF. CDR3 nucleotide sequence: TGCAGCGTTCCCCAAAGGCGGGGTTCGACTGAAGCTTTCTTT.